The 15 T cell receptor beta chains reported below all come from one sample, sequenced in a study of T cell changes during pregnancy in multiple sclerosis. Clones were sequenced by immunoSEQ multiplex PCR, and TCRdb holds only the in-frame ones, with some missing. The sample includes approximately 80,000 clones, around 93% of them seen just once. Sequenced here: PBMCs, sampled in the first trimester of pregnancy. Receptors originate from a female donor in good health, serving as a control in a pregnancy study. Some clones in this sample may be carry-over from other donors' samples.

This chain links TRBV7-9 with TRBJ2-5, with D possibly TRBD2 on 6 matching bases. Germline lookup yields CDR1 SEHNR and CDR2 FQNEAQ (reference sequence). Trimming left V 5 bases short and J 2 bases short, with 21 bases between. The CDR3 is 17 residues long. This CDR3 reads CASSPPRPGVGQETQYF. As DNA, the CDR3 is TGTGCCAGCAGCCCCCCTAGACCGGGGGTCGGGCAAGAGACCCAGTACTTC.

The rearrangement links TRBV4-3 to TRBJ2-1; weak D call: TRBD2 (5 bases). V lost 1 base, J lost 6 bases, and 10 bases lay in between. CDR3 length: 14 amino acids. CDR1 is LGHNA, CDR2 YSLEER, per germline. The CDR3 DNA sequence: TGCGCCAGCAGCCAAGTTGCTAGCCTCAATGAGCAGTTCTTC. This encodes CASSQVASLNEQFF.

This chain connects TRBV7-2 to TRBJ2-7, with 10 bases lining up with TRBD2. Germline loops: CDR1 SGHTA, CDR2 FQGNSA. V gave up 2 bases and J gave up 7 bases; unmatched junction bases: 11. The CDR3 totals 16 residues. CDR3 amino acids: CASSLPSGRGLGEQYF. For the CDR3, the DNA is TGTGCCAGCAGCTTACCCAGCGGGAGGGGCCTGGGGGAGCAGTACTTC.

This chain connects TRBV7-2 to TRBJ2-7, with 10 positions matching TRBD2. Germline CDR1 SGHTA, CDR2 FQGNSA. The junction had 7 bases not matched to a gene; V was cut back by 5 bases and J by 3 bases. This CDR3 contains 15 residues. Written as DNA, the CDR3 is TGTGCCAGCAGCCAGTTACGGACTAGCGGCTACGAGCAGTACTTC. It is translated as CASSQLRTSGYEQYF.

The CDR3 DNA sequence: TGTGCCAGCAGCTTAGGAGGGAGGAAGGGCAATGAGCAGTTCTTC. Protein product: CASSLGGRKGNEQFF. V usage is TRBV7-2 and J usage is TRBJ2-1, with D perhaps matching TRBD2 (6 bases). This CDR3 spans 15 amino acids. CDR1 and CDR2 (germline): SGHTA, FQGNSA. Trimming took off 1 base at V and 6 bases at J, with 13 bases between the two ends.

The chain couples TRBV7-2 to TRBJ2-5; 8 bases map to TRBD2. V was clipped by 5 bases and J by 5 bases; unmatched bases: 19. The CDR3 is 18 amino acids. CDR1 SGHTA and CDR2 FQGNSA come from the germline V gene. CDR3 protein: CASSRPSVAGWGWETQYF. The CDR3 DNA reads as TGTGCCAGCAGCCGCCCGAGCGTAGCGGGATGGGGGTGGGAGACCCAGTACTTC.

The V and J genes are TRBV9 and TRBJ2-4; 7 bases match TRBD1. Germline loops: CDR1 SGDLS, CDR2 YYNGEE. The V gene end was trimmed by 0 bases and the J gene end by 5 bases; junction bases not matched to a gene: 5. This CDR3 contains 15 residues. CDR3 in amino acids: CASSVAPQGENIQYF. The CDR3 DNA is TGTGCCAGCAGCGTAGCTCCGCAGGGGGAAAACATTCAGTACTTC. The full variable domain, rest sourced from reference TRBV9 and TRBJ2-4, is DSGVTQTPKHLITATGQRVTLRCSPRSGDLSVYWYQQSLDQGLQFLIQYYNGEERAKGNILERFSAQQFPDLHSELNLSSLELGDSALYFCASSVAPQGENIQYFGAGTRLSVL.

V and J are TRBV19 and TRBJ2-5, with a tentative D call TRBD1 (6 bases). CDR3 length: 16 residues. V was pared by 7 bases and J by 2 bases, with 20 bases between. CDR1 and CDR2 (germline): LNHDA, SQIVND (reference sequence). CDR3 protein: CASTEDTLGAQETQYF. The CDR3 coding sequence is TGTGCCAGTACCGAGGACACGCTGGGGGCACAAGAGACCCAGTACTTC.

CDR3 amino acids: CASSLWQVALAGNTIYF. DNA for the CDR3: TGTGCCAGCAGCTTATGGCAGGTCGCGCTCGCTGGAAACACCATATATTTT. The V and J genes are TRBV7-2 and TRBJ1-3; D not resolved. This CDR3 is 17 amino acids long. CDR1 and CDR2 (germline): SGHTA, FQGNSA. Trimming removed 2 bases from V and 2 bases from J, with 16 bases in between.

The rearrangement joins TRBV7-6 to TRBJ2-2; 7 nucleotides align to TRBD1. V lost 0 bases, J lost 4 bases, and 5 bases stayed unmatched. This CDR3 is built from 16 residues. Germline V CDR1 and CDR2: SGHVS, FNYEAQ. The CDR3 DNA reads TGTGCCAGCAGCTTAGCAGGGGGCGCAGGCACCGGGGAGCTGTTTTTT. This encodes CASSLAGGAGTGELFF.

The rearrangement joins TRBV27 to TRBJ1-2; D gene unclear. Germline lookup yields CDR1 MNHEY and CDR2 SMNVEV (reference sequence). CDR3 size: 13 residues. V was trimmed by 2 bases and J by 2 bases, leaving 6 bases between them. In DNA, the CDR3 is TGTGCCAGCAGTTTAAACAGCAACTATGGCTACACCTTC. As protein: CASSLNSNYGYTF.

The chain recombines TRBV7-2 with TRBJ1-3; 9 nucleotides align to TRBD1. The V gene's germline CDR1 is SGHTA and CDR2 FQGNSA. The CDR3 has 15 residues. Trimming removed 4 bases from V and 3 bases from J; junction bases left unmatched: 4. The CDR3 DNA follows: TGTGCCAGCAGCTACAGGACAGGGGATGGAAACACCATATATTTT. Translation gives CASSYRTGDGNTIYF. The full variable domain, with the rest looked up from reference TRBV7-2 and TRBJ1-3, is GAGVSQSPSNKVTEKGKDVELRCDPISGHTALYWYRQSLGQGLEFLIYFQGNSAPDKSGLPSDRFSAERTGGSVSTLTIQRTQQEDSAVYLCASSYRTGDGNTIYFGEGSWLTVV.

The rearrangement joins TRBV27 to TRBJ1-2, with 7 bases identical to TRBD1. The CDR3 runs 14 residues. Germline CDR1 and CDR2: MNHEY and SMNVEV (reference sequence). V trimming: 0 bases; J trimming: 7 bases; junction bases outside the gene matches: 5. As DNA, the CDR3 is TGTGCCAGCAGTTTATCGAGGGGGCGGAGTGGCTACACCTTC. This codes for CASSLSRGRSGYTF.

This clone was found once. V usage is TRBV6-4 and J usage is TRBJ2-1, with 11 nucleotides matching TRBD2. CDR1 MRHNA and CDR2 SNTAGT come from the germline V gene. Trimming took 2 bases from V and 2 from J; bases not matched to a gene: 2. The CDR3 has 16 amino acids. The CDR3 DNA sequence: TGTGCCAGCAGTGACGCTAGCGGGGGGCCCTACAATGAGCAGTTCTTC. It codes for CASSDASGGPYNEQFF.

This clone was picked up one time. The chain carries TRBV21-1 and TRBJ2-1; TRBD2 reflects the table's D call only, with no check against the DNA. TRBV21-1 is a listed pseudogene. The CDR3 sequence is 12 residues long. This CDR3 is CASSPTSGGAVF. In nucleotides, the CDR3 is TGTGCCAGCAGCCCAACTAGCGGGGGGGCGGTCTTC.